The present T cell receptor beta chain was sequenced within a study of Graves' ophthalmopathy and Graves' hyperthyroidism. General study points: Discriminating ophthalmopathy from stable hyperthyroidism, a 13-signature model attained a sensitivity of about 88% and a specificity of about 79%.

The V end lost 4 bases, the J end lost 0 bases, and 9 bases lay between the germline ends. CDR3 size: 15 residues. Germline V lookup: CDR1 MNHEY, CDR2 SVGAGI. This clonotype occurred many times. Antigen: not known. Transcripts of RNA were the source for amplifying TCR beta CDR3 regions. HTBI-primed first-round RT-PCR preceded second-round multiplex PCR. MiXCR, applied by TCRdb to the multiplex PCR reads, yields one record per CDR3 protein. The table shows about half a million distinct CDR3 sequences, with about an eighth occurring only once. The clonotype originates from a woman in her twenties or thirties with Graves' ophthalmopathy. Input material: blood. This rearrangement joins TRBV6-5 to TRBJ2-2; D unclear. The CDR3 spells CASSSNPANTGELFF. The CDR3 DNA sequence: TGTGCCAGCAGTTCCAACCCGGCGAACACCGGGGAGCTGTTTTTT.